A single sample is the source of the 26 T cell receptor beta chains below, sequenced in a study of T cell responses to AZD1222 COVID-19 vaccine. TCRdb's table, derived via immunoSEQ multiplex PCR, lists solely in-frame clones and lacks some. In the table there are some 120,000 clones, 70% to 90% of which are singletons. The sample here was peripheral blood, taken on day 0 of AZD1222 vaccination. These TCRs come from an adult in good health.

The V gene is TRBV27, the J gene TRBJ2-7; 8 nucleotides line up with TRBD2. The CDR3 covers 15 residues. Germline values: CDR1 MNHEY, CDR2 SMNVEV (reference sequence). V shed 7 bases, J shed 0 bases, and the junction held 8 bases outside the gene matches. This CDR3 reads CASTTRRGASYEQYF. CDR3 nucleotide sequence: TGTGCCAGCACCACTCGGCGGGGGGCCTCCTACGAGCAGTACTTC.

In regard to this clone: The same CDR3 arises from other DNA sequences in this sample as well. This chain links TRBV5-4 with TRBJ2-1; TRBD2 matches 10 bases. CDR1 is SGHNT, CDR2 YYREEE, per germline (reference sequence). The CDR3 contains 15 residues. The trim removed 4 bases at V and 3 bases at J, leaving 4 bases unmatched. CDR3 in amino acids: CASSRPSGGYNEQFF. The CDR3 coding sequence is TGTGCCAGCAGCCGACCTAGCGGGGGCTACAATGAGCAGTTCTTC.

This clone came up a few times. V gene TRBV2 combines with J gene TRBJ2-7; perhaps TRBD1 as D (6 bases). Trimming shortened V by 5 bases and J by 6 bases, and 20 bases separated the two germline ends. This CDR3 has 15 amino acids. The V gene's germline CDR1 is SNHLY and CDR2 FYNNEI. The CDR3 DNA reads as TGTGCCAGCAGTCCCGATGGGCAGGGGTACAGCGAGCAGTACTTC. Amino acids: CASSPDGQGYSEQYF.

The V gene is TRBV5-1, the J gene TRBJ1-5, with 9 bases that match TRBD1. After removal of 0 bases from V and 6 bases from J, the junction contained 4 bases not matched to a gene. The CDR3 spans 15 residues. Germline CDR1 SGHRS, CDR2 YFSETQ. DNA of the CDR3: TGCGCCAGCAGCTTGGGGGACAGGGACGGTCAGCCCCAGCATTTT. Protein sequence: CASSLGDRDGQPQHF.

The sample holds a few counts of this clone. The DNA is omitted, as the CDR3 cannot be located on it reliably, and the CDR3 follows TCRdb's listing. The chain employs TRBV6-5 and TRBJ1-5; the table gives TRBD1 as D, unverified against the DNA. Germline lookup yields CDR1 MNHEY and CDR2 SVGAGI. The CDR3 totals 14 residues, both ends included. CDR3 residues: CASILASYNQPQHF.

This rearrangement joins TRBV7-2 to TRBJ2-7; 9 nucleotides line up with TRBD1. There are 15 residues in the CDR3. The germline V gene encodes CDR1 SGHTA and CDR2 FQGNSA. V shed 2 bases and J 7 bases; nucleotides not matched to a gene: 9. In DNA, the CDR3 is TGTGCCAGCAGCTTATCAGGGACAGGGCGAAATGAGCAGTACTTC. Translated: CASSLSGTGRNEQYF.

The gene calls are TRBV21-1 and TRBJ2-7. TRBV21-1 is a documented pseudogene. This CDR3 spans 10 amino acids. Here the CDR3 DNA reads TGTGCCAGCAGCAAGTACGAGCAGTACTTC. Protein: CASSKYEQYF.

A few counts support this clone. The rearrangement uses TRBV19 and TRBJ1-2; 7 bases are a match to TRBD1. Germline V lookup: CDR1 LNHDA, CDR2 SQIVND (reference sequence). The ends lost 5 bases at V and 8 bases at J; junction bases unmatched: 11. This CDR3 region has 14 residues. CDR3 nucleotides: TGTGCCAGTAGTTGGGGACAGCCCCTGGGGGGCTACACCTTC. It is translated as CASSWGQPLGGYTF.

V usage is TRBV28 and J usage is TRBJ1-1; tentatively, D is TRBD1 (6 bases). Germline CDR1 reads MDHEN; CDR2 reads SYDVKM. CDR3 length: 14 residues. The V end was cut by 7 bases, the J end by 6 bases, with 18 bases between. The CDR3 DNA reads TGTGCCAGCACGGGGTCGACAGGAACCCCTGAAGCTTTCTTT. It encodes CASTGSTGTPEAFF.

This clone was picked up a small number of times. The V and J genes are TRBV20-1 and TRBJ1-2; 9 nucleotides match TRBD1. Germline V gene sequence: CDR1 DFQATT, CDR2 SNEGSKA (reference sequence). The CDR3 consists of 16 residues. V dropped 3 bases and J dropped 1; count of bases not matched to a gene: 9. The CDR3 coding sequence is TGCAGTGCTAGTCCTCCCCGGGACAGGGATAACTATGGCTACACCTTC. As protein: CSASPPRDRDNYGYTF.

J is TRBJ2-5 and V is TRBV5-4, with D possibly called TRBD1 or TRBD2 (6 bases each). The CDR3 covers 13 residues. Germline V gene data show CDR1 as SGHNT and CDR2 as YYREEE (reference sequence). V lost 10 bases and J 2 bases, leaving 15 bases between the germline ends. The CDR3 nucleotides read TGTGCCCTAGGGGGGAGTCGACAAGAGACCCAGTACTTC. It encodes CALGGSRQETQYF. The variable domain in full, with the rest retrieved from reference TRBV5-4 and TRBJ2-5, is ETGVTQSPTHLIKTRGQQVTLRCSSQSGHNTVSWYQQALGQGPQFIFQYYREEENGRGNFPPRFSGLQFPNYSSELNVNALELDDSALYLCALGGSRQETQYFGPGTRLLVL.

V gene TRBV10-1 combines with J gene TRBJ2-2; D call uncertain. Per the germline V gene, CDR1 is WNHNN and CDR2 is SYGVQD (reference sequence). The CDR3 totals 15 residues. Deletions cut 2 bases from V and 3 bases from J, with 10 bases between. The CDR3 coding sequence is TGCGCCAGCAGTGAGGGCTACCCTTACACCGGGGAGCTGTTTTTT. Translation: CASSEGYPYTGELFF.

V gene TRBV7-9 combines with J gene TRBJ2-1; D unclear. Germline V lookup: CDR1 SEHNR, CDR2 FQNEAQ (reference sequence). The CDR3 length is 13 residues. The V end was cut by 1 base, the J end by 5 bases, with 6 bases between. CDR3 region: CASSLGRDNEQFF. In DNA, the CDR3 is TGTGCCAGCAGCTTAGGAAGGGACAATGAGCAGTTCTTC.

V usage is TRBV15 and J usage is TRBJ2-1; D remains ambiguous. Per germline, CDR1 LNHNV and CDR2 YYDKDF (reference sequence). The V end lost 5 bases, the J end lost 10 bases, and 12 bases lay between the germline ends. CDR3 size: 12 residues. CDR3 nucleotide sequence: TGTGCCACCAGCCCCGACTTTGCCGAGCAGTTCTTC. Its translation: CATSPDFAEQFF.

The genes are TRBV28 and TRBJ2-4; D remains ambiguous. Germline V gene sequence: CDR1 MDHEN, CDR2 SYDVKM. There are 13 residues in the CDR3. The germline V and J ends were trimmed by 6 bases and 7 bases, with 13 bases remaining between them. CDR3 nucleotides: TGTGCCAGCAGCACGGCTACTGGGAACATTCAGTACTTC. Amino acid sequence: CASSTATGNIQYF.

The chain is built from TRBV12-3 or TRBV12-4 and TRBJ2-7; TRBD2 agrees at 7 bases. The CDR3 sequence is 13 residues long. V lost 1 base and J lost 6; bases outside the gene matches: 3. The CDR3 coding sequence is TGTGCCAGCAGTTTAGTGGGAGGGGTCGAGCAGTACTTC. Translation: CASSLVGGVEQYF.

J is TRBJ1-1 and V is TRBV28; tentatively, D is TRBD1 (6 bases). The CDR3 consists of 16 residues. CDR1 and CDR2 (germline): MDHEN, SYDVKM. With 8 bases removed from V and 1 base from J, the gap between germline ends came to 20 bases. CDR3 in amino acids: CASPPQSGAPNTEAFF. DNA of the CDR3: TGTGCCAGCCCACCCCAATCGGGGGCGCCGAACACTGAAGCTTTCTTT.

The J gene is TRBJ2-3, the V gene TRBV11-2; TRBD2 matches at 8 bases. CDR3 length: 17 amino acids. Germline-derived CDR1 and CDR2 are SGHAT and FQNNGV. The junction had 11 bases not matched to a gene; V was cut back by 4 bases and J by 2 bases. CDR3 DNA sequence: TGTGCCAGCAGCTATCGTAGGGCGGGGGGTCTCACAGATACGCAGTATTTT. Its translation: CASSYRRAGGLTDTQYF. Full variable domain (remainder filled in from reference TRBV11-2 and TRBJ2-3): EAGVAQSPRYKIIEKRQSVAFWCNPISGHATLYWYQQILGQGPKLLIQFQNNGVVDDSQLPKDRFSAERLKGVDSTLKIQPAKLEDSAVYLCASSYRRAGGLTDTQYFGPGTRLTVL.

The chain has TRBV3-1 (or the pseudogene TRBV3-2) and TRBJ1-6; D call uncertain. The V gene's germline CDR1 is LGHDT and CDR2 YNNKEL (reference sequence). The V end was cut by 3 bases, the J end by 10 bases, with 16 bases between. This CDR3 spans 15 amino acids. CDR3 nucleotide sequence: TGTGCCAGCAGCCAGATTGGGGTTGGGAGCTCACCCCTCCACTTT. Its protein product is CASSQIGVGSSPLHF.

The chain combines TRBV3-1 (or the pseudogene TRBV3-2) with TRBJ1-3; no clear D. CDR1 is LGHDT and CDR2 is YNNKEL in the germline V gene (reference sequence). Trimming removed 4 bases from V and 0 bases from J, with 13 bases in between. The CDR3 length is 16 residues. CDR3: CASSPMAAFSGNTIYF. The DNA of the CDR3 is TGTGCCAGCAGCCCAATGGCGGCCTTCTCTGGAAACACCATATATTTT.

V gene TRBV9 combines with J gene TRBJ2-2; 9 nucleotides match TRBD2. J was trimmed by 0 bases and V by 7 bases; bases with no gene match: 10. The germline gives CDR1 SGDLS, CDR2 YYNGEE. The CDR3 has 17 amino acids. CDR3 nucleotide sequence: TGTGCCAGCGTTGGGGGTAGCGGGGGCGCGAACACCGGGGAGCTGTTTTTT. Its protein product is CASVGGSGGANTGELFF.

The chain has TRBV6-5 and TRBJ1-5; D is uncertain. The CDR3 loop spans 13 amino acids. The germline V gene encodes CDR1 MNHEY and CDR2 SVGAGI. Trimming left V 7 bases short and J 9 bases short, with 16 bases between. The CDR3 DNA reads TGTGCCAGCATCGAGACGTTCAACATGCCCCAGCATTTT. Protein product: CASIETFNMPQHF.

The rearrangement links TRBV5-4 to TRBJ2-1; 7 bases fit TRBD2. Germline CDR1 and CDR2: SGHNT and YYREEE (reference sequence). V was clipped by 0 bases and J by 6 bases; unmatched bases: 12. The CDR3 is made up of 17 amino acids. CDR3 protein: CASSLELGGIIRNEQFF. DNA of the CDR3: TGTGCCAGCAGCTTGGAGTTGGGGGGGATCATCCGCAATGAGCAGTTCTTC.

The CDR3 DNA reads TGTGCCTGGAGCTTCCGGGACAGACTAAACATTCAGTACTTC. It specifies CAWSFRDRLNIQYF. The chain recombines TRBV30 with TRBJ2-4; 7 nucleotides match TRBD1. The CDR3 is 14 amino acids. Germline lookup yields CDR1 GTSNPN and CDR2 SVGIG (reference sequence). V shed 3 bases and J 6 bases; nucleotides not matched to a gene: 8.

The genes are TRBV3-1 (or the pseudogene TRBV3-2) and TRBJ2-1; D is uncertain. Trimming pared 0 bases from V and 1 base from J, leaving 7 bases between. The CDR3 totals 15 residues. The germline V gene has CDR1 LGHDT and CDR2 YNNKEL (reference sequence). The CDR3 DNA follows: TGTGCCAGCAGCCAAGATAGAGTGTCCTACAATGAGCAGTTCTTC. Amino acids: CASSQDRVSYNEQFF.

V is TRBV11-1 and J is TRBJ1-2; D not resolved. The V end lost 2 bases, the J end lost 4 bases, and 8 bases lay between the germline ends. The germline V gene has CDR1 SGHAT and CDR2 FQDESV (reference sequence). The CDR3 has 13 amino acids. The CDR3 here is CASSLMGSYGYTF. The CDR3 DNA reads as TGTGCCAGCAGCTTAATGGGTAGCTATGGCTACACCTTC. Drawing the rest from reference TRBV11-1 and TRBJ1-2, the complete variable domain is EAEVAQSPRYKITEKSQAVAFWCDPISGHATLYWYRQILGQGPELLVQFQDESVVDDSQLPKDRFSAERLKGVDSTLKIQPAELGDSAMYLCASSLMGSYGYTFGSGTRLTVV.